This T cell receptor beta chain was found in a study of patients and donors after allogeneic stem cell transplantation. TCRdb used MiXCR to reprocess the RT-PCR reads, holding one entry per CDR3 protein. In the table there are tens of thousands of distinct CDR3 sequences, 8.1% of which are singletons. The V and J ends lost 1 base and 5 bases respectively, with 9 bases between them. Germline V CDR1 and CDR2: SEHNR, FQNEAQ (reference sequence). This CDR3 region has 15 residues. The TCR comes from a human donor who was either an allogeneic HSCT recipient or a stem cell or donor lymphocyte infusion donor (not recorded which). It is not recorded whose cells these are; they may come from a transplant donor. This chain connects TRBV7-9 to TRBJ1-6; tentatively, D is TRBD1 (5 bases). The specimen sequenced was blood, either unsorted or a sorted T cell fraction (not recorded which). The CDR3 spells CASSLDEGHNSPLHF. The CDR3 bases are TGTGCCAGCAGCTTAGACGAGGGGCATAATTCACCCCTCCACTTT.